The sequence of this TCR beta chain was determined in a study of T cell repertoires in cytomegalovirus infection. TCRdb re-analysed the reads in MiXCR, keeping a single row per CDR3 protein. The repertoire includes 600,000 to 700,000 distinct CDR3 sequences, around 35% of them detected once, and roughly 20% sits in the top ten. Details on this clonotype: Its cognate antigen is unknown.

Per the germline V gene, CDR1 is SGHTA and CDR2 is FQGNSA. V was shortened by 5 bases and J by 7 bases, with 20 bases between the two germline ends. The CDR3 has 15 residues. The chain links TRBV7-2 to TRBJ1-2; D possibly corresponds to TRBD1 (6 bases). The receptor was isolated from a human donor in good health (CMV status not recorded). Some clones in this sample may be carry-over from other donors' samples. The source was cultured PBMCs, collected from culture after CMV antigen stimulation. DNA for the CDR3: TGTGCCAGCAGCACTCAGACAGGAGATTTCCGTGGCTACACCTTC. Protein: CASSTQTGDFRGYTF.